This T cell receptor beta chain was recovered during a study of T cell repertoires in cytomegalovirus infection. MiXCR was run by TCRdb on the reads, yielding one entry per CDR3 protein. The table lists roughly 100,000 distinct CDR3 sequences, 16% of them singletons. The CDR3 loop spans 13 amino acids. CDR1 is MNHEY and CDR2 is SVGAGI in the germline V gene. Between the trimmed V and J ends, which lost 8 bases and 3 bases, there was a span of 13 bases. The sequencing input was PBMCs. This TCR derives from a human donor in good health (CMV status not recorded). Some clones in this sample may be carry-over from other donors' samples. The chain couples TRBV6-5 to TRBJ1-2, with no clear D. The CDR3 DNA sequence: TGTGCCAGCGCCGAAACGGTTGACTATGGCTACACCTTC. This sequence encodes CASAETVDYGYTF.